Below are 20 T cell receptor beta chains sequenced from a single sample in a study of blood T cell repertoires in COVID-19. TCRdb keeps only in-frame clones here, not all; method: immunoSEQ multiplex PCR. The sample includes tens of thousands of clones, 86% of them seen just once. Specimen: peripheral blood. The receptors here all came from a man aged 45-65 years with active COVID-19.

V and J are TRBV9 and TRBJ2-7, with D perhaps matching TRBD2 (6 bases). Trimming stripped 4 bases from V and 6 bases from J, with 14 bases between. Germline V gives CDR1 SGDLS, CDR2 YYNGEE. The CDR3 has 13 residues. The CDR3 loop is CASSPSGGSEQYF. The CDR3 region has the DNA TGTGCCAGCAGCCCGAGTGGAGGGAGCGAGCAGTACTTC.

The chain combines TRBV27 with TRBJ2-7; 7 nucleotides agree with TRBD2. V shed 2 bases and J 1 base; nucleotides not matched to a gene: 5. CDR1 and CDR2 (germline): MNHEY, SMNVEV (reference sequence). The CDR3 has 15 residues. The DNA for the CDR3 is TGTGCCAGCAGTTTAGGCGGGAGCGATTCCTACGAGCAGTACTTC. Amino acid sequence: CASSLGGSDSYEQYF.

The count of this clone is one. The DNA for the CDR3 is TGTGCCAGTAGTATGGCAGGAGCGGGAGTGGGAGAGACCCAGTACTTC. This sequence encodes CASSMAGAGVGETQYF. J is TRBJ2-5 and V is TRBV19, with TRBD2 identical over 8 bases. The CDR3 extends over 16 amino acids. Unmatched junction bases numbered 10, after V lost 3 bases and J lost 4 bases. Germline V gene lookup returns CDR1 LNHDA and CDR2 SQIVND (reference sequence).

Details on this clone: The same CDR3 can be traced to other DNA sequences in this sample. This rearrangement joins TRBV24-1 to TRBJ2-3; TRBD2 matches 14 bases. V shed 4 bases and J 3 bases; nucleotides not matched to a gene: 5. CDR3 length: 17 residues. CDR1 is KGHDR and CDR2 is SFDVKD in the germline V gene. CDR3 residues: CATSERTSGRSTDTQYF. The CDR3, as DNA: TGTGCCACCAGTGAACGGACTAGCGGGAGGAGTACAGATACGCAGTATTTT.

The chain links TRBV11-3 to TRBJ2-7, with 7 bases aligning to TRBD1. The CDR3 extends over 14 amino acids. V shed 4 bases, J shed 5 bases, and the junction held 8 bases outside the gene matches. From germline, CDR1 is SGHNT and CDR2 YENEEA. The CDR3 spells CASSSEPTGNEQYF. The CDR3 coding sequence is TGTGCCAGCAGCTCTGAACCGACAGGGAACGAGCAGTACTTC.

The J gene is TRBJ1-5, the V gene TRBV6-5; 9 positions agree with TRBD1. Trimming cost V 6 bases and J 6 bases; bases outside gene matches: 9. The CDR3 spans 15 residues. CDR1 and CDR2 (germline): MNHEY, SVGAGI. The DNA of the CDR3 is TGTGCCAGCAGAGGTGACAGGGGGAGAGGTCAGCCCCAGCATTTT. Translated, it gives CASRGDRGRGQPQHF.

This clone was counted once. J is TRBJ1-1 and V is TRBV6-6, with 10 positions matching TRBD1. The CDR3 contains 13 residues. J was trimmed by 5 bases and V by 5 bases; bases with no gene match: 2. Germline V gene lookup returns CDR1 MNHNY and CDR2 SVGAGI (reference sequence). CDR3 sequence (DNA): TGTGCCAGCAGTGGGACAGGGGTTACTGAAGCTTTCTTT. Translated: CASSGTGVTEAFF.

The genes are TRBV12-3 or TRBV12-4 and TRBJ2-3; no reliable D call. The V end was cut by 5 bases, the J end by 1 base, with 7 bases between. The CDR3 runs to 13 residues. In DNA form, the CDR3 reads TGTGCCAGCAGTCTACCGGGCACAGATACGCAGTATTTT. Encoded protein: CASSLPGTDTQYF.

The chain has TRBV7-3 and TRBJ2-3; 7 bases match TRBD2. The CDR3 loop spans 15 amino acids. The germline V gene has CDR1 SGHTA and CDR2 FQGTGA. With 5 bases clipped from V and 3 bases from J, the junction kept 8 bases outside the gene matches. The CDR3 here is CASSPAGVRTDTQYF. The DNA of the CDR3 is TGTGCCAGCAGCCCCGCGGGGGTAAGAACAGATACGCAGTATTTT.

This sequence joins TRBV30 and TRBJ2-1, with 9 nucleotides matching TRBD2. From germline, CDR1 is GTSNPN and CDR2 SVGIG (reference sequence). The CDR3 is made up of 13 amino acids. Unmatched junction bases numbered 5, after V lost 4 bases and J lost 7 bases. The DNA for the CDR3 is TGTGCCTGGAACCAGCGGGAGGATAATGAGCAGTTCTTC. This encodes CAWNQREDNEQFF.

The chain has TRBV14 and TRBJ1-4; 8 bases fit TRBD1. Trimming removed 2 bases from V and 5 bases from J; junction bases left unmatched: 7. Germline CDR1 is SGHDN and CDR2 is FVKESK. The CDR3 loop spans 16 amino acids. This CDR3 reads CASSQLYRGINEKLFF. CDR3 DNA sequence: TGTGCCAGCAGCCAATTATACAGGGGGATAAATGAAAAACTGTTTTTT.

A few counts support this clone. The chain links TRBV5-1 to TRBJ2-7; 8 bases are a match to TRBD2. The CDR3 is 15 residues long. V trimming: 4 bases; J trimming: 2 bases; junction bases outside the gene matches: 8. Germline CDR1 reads SGHRS; CDR2 reads YFSETQ. The CDR3 loop is CASSLSGGEPYEQYF. The CDR3 DNA sequence: TGCGCCAGCAGCCTTTCCGGGGGGGAACCCTACGAGCAGTACTTC.

The chain carries TRBV29-1 and TRBJ2-1; a possible D gene is TRBD2 (7 bases). Germline V gives CDR1 SQVTM, CDR2 ANQGSEA. V lost 4 bases and J lost 2, with 15 bases in between. The CDR3 length is 15 residues. The CDR3 here is CSVGRGGLTYNEQFF. CDR3 coding DNA: TGCAGCGTTGGGAGGGGGGGTTTGACCTACAATGAGCAGTTCTTC.

J is TRBJ2-1 and V is TRBV12-3 or TRBV12-4; 7 nucleotides line up with TRBD1. The CDR3 runs to 13 residues. Trimming took 4 bases from V and 4 from J; bases not matched to a gene: 1. The CDR3 bases are TGTGCCAGCAGTTCACAGGGGTACAATGAGCAGTTCTTC. Translated: CASSSQGYNEQFF.

The chain carries TRBV9 and TRBJ1-1; D not certain. This CDR3 is built from 13 residues. Germline CDR1 and CDR2: SGDLS and YYNGEE. V gave up 3 bases and J gave up 1 base, with 7 bases separating them. CDR3: CASSARQNTEAFF. The CDR3 region has the DNA TGTGCCAGCAGCGCAAGACAGAACACTGAAGCTTTCTTT.

This sequence joins TRBV27 and TRBJ1-5; TRBD1 might be the D (5 bases). Per germline, CDR1 MNHEY and CDR2 SMNVEV (reference sequence). V dropped 8 bases and J dropped 6 bases, with 20 bases sitting between them. The CDR3 is made up of 15 amino acids. CDR3 loop: CASPWGEEVCQPQHF. The CDR3 nucleotides are TGTGCCAGCCCTTGGGGGGAGGAAGTCTGTCAGCCCCAGCATTTT.

This clone was seen only once. J is TRBJ1-4 and V is TRBV27, with 8 bases that match TRBD1. V lost 5 bases to trimming and J lost 12 bases; unmatched junction nucleotides: 5. The germline V gene encodes CDR1 MNHEY and CDR2 SMNVEV (reference sequence). The CDR3 is made up of 12 amino acids. CDR3 amino acids: CASSITGGQLFF. The CDR3 DNA sequence: TGTGCCAGCAGTATCACAGGGGGACAACTGTTTTTT.

The chain employs TRBV6-4 and TRBJ2-1, with no clear D. The germline V gene encodes CDR1 MRHNA and CDR2 SNTAGT. The CDR3 is 17 amino acids. Trimming removed 0 bases at V and 0 bases at J, with 12 bases between. CDR3 in amino acids: CASSDSNRISSYNEQFF. In DNA, the CDR3 is TGTGCCAGCAGTGACTCGAACAGAATCAGCTCCTACAATGAGCAGTTCTTC.

In this sample, this clone turned up once. J is TRBJ1-2 and V is TRBV9; D unresolved. Deletions cut 0 bases from V and 4 bases from J, with 10 bases between. CDR1 SGDLS and CDR2 YYNGEE come from the germline V gene. The CDR3 has 14 residues. CDR3 sequence (DNA): TGTGCCAGCAGCGTAGGGGAGCGGGCCTATGGCTACACCTTC. Protein: CASSVGERAYGYTF.

In nucleotides, the CDR3 is TGTGCCAGCAGCTGGAACAGGGGCTCCTACAATGAGCAGTTCTTC. Encoded protein: CASSWNRGSYNEQFF. The V gene is TRBV7-2, the J gene TRBJ2-1; 7 bases line up with TRBD1. This CDR3 spans 15 amino acids. Germline trimming cut 4 bases from V and 0 bases from J; bases unmatched to any gene: 3. Germline assignment: CDR1 SGHTA and CDR2 FQGNSA. Using reference TRBV7-2 and TRBJ2-1 for the parts outside the CDR3, the full variable domain is GAGVSQSPSNKVTEKGKDVELRCDPISGHTALYWYRQSLGQGLEFLIYFQGNSAPDKSGLPSDRFSAERTGGSVSTLTIQRTQQEDSAVYLCASSWNRGSYNEQFFGPGTRLTVL.